The T cell receptor beta chain under discussion was sequenced for a study of cytomegalovirus exposure and HLA in healthy donors (dated by TCRdb to 2016 to 2017). General notes on the study: In an earlier analysis of under 600 of the donors, approximately 260 Gb of sequence data and approximately 100 million unique TCR beta sequences from roughly 190 million T cells were reported. Roughly 300 gigabases of sequencing data and tens of millions of unique TCR sequences were included in an early release covering roughly 700 HLA-typed donors. Of the roughly 400 genotyped donors, approximately 83% fell in the genetic ancestry cluster associated with self-reported Caucasian donors. The study aimed to test whether signatures of past pathogen exposure could be identified by cataloging public T cell receptors. Using immunosequencing, the study profiled T cell repertoires from fewer than 850 subjects and related those repertoires to cytomegalovirus serostatus. Besides the first cohort of roughly 640 subjects, a separate validation cohort made up of 120 different subjects was used. To predict cytomegalovirus infection status, the study combined high-throughput TCR immunosequencing, statistical association of individual TCRs with disease status, and machine learning. In a later analysis, previously published TCR beta repertoires from about 640 donors were re-analyzed and high-resolution HLA genotyping was added so that TCR occurrence patterns could be studied. In the later analysis, no new phenotypic data were used to find candidate immune exposures; instead, reliance was placed on TCR beta sequences and their occurrence across donors. An earlier analysis of several hundred of the donors used high-throughput TCR beta sequencing to judge whether each TCR beta V gene segment behaved as functional or pseudogenic. Donor age, sex, ethnicity and CMV serostatus were compiled together with the repertoire data. In a later genetic analysis, genome-wide SNP genotypes for about three fifths of the 666 donors were used, and that subset was treated as a discovery cohort. Every repertoire in the discovery cohort had been generated on one and the same sequencing platform. Both class I and class II loci were covered by HLA typing, at four-digit resolution. The number of typed donors differed by locus: about 620-630 for A, B, C, DRB1 and DQB1; approximately 530 for DQA1; 606 for DPA1; and 450 to 480 for DPB1. Several DR-DQ haplotypes were treated as single units for association and clustering because of strong linkage in the cohort. Among about 400 genotyped donors of the cohort, an average of around 240,000 unique TCR beta nucleotide sequences was sequenced per donor, of which 15% to 20% were non-productive.

The investigation overall reported the following: HLA typing was unavailable for some donors at each locus, so association tests used only the typed subset. At a false discovery rate of 0.05, a later analysis linked 16,951 TCR beta sequences to specific HLA alleles. Compared with the approximately 700-donor mean, donors in an Asian-associated ancestry cluster had fewer N-insertions in productive TCRs, according to a later genetic analysis. V-gene and J-gene trimming of TCR beta chains was associated with a missense DCLRE1C variant in a later genetic analysis, and the association was replicated in an independent cohort. The authors suggested that the approach could potentially be generalized to other disease states and immunological phenotypes. Correlated functional status among segregating V segments might be attributable to linkage disequilibrium, but an unknown experimental factor could not be ruled out. Presence/absence analyses assumed roughly uniform sequencing depth across donors, an assumption that may not hold. Strong co-occurrence of HLA alleles, especially DR and DQ, made assigning TCR associations to individual alleles difficult. Several of the top co-occurrence clusters appeared to be linked to parvovirus B19, influenza, CMV and Epstein-Barr virus, according to a later analysis. A total of roughly 160 TCR beta chains were listed by the study as associated with cytomegalovirus. In a later analysis, TCR association rates were found to vary across HLA loci, with the most associated TCRs seen for DRB1 alleles and the fewest for HLA-C alleles. In vitro tests confirmed that a few of the cytomegalovirus-associated TCR beta chains recognize cytomegalovirus antigens. The sequencing pipeline was judged likely to have produced a cluster of highly shared sequence variants as a technical artifact. A further reported finding was that TCR beta sequences accurately predicted the HLA-A and HLA-B alleles for most subjects in the first cohort. Because counts were too low, roughly 16 rarely observed V segments, including chromosome 9 orphons, were excluded from the earlier analysis of several hundred of the donors. The only immune exposure information available for the cohort was CMV serostatus. The cohort was sequenced for TCR beta chains only, and without alpha or paired-chain data the features that could be detected were limited. According to a later analysis, most CMV-associated TCR beta chains appeared to be HLA-restricted, and the HLA associations seemed to be driven largely by CMV exposure. Cytomegalovirus status was reported to be diagnosed by the classifier with high specificity and sensitivity in both the original and validation cohorts. In an earlier analysis of approximately 590 of the donors, most TCR beta V segments appeared in productive rearrangements about 87% or about 30% of the time, broadly matching IMGT annotations. Because the 87-base-pair reads could not distinguish some IMGT-functional V segments, including TRBV6-2 and TRBV6-3, those segments were excluded. In a later analysis, HLA-associated TCR beta chains showed more clonal expansion and lower generation probabilities than non-associated chains that were equally common. Most TCR sequences were seen in very few donors, while some public TCRs were found in many individuals.

Libraries came from the immunoSEQ multiplex PCR assay. The multiplex PCR relied on a mix of 60 forward primers for TCR Vbeta segments and 13 reverse primers for TCR Jbeta segments. The CDR3 region of rearranged TCR beta genes was amplified from genomic DNA by a multiplex PCR assay. Amplified TCR beta libraries were sequenced as 87-base-pair reads on the Illumina HiSeq System. The source study handled its data this way. Across the roughly 640 repertoires, a later analysis counted tens of millions of unique TCR beta chains, roughly 11 million of which were shared by at least two donors. Raw reads were error-corrected and collapsed into unique sequences by a nearest-neighbor algorithm in which closely related sequences were merged to remove PCR and sequencing errors. Alignment of CDR3 sequences to IMGT reference sequences was used to assign V, D and J gene segments. Each retained sequence needed at least a six-nucleotide match to both a V gene segment and a J gene segment. Rearrangements were called productive when the CDR3 lacked stop codons and stayed in frame with V and J; all others were non-productive. Following IMGT convention, CDR3 was defined as the stretch from the second conserved V-encoded cysteine up to the conserved J-encoded phenylalanine. Sequences without an unambiguous match to a single V gene segment were excluded from the earlier analysis of almost 600 of the donors. In an earlier analysis of 587 of the donors, V segments were called functional above 56.7% productive rearrangements and were called segregating when the between-donor standard deviation exceeded 5%. A statistical classification framework was built for diagnosing cytomegalovirus status from the catalog of TCR beta chain sequences. In a later analysis, V and J genes were assigned by comparing TCR nucleotide sequences against IMGT/GENE-DB human TR gene sequences. Using the TCRdist pipeline, a later analysis assigned CDR3 sequences along with most-parsimonious VDJ recombination scenarios. A later analysis defined each TCR beta chain by its CDR3 amino acid sequence plus V-gene family, and excluded reads lacking a unique V-gene family. In a later analysis, a few hundred highly shared, low-generation-probability nucleotide sequences were removed to address suspected cross-contamination and a sequencing artifact. A later analysis calculated a clonal expansion index for each public chain from normalized within-repertoire ranks of inferred template counts. In a later analysis, generation probabilities were computed using a VDJ recombination model fitted to out-of-frame rearrangements, and the results were checked against IGoR. In a later analysis, hypergeometric tests were used to score TCR-TCR, TCR-HLA and TCR-CMV co-occurrence, with a repertoire-size bias correction applied to TCR pairs. To estimate false discovery rates, a later analysis permuted the HLA or CMV assignments 20 times. In a later analysis, co-occurring TCRs were grouped using DBSCAN, and TCRdist sequence similarity was added for clustering within HLA-allele-positive subsets. For co-occurrence clustering, repertoires with fewer than 30,000 or more than 120,000 public chains were excluded, along with four to six repertoires with anomalous nucleotide sharing. TCRdb carries this immuneACCESS record with in-frame sequences only. Its versions omit some clonotypes, under half of them owing to an unresolved V gene in the studies checked, with the rest unexplained. The V and J calls and clone size are taken from that table; D and trimming were inferred from the DNA. This sample lists 150,000 to 200,000 clones; roughly 85% were detected once. The ten biggest clones cover over 2% of the sample.

Trimmed from V: 3 bases; trimmed from J: 8 bases; junction bases lacking a gene match: 3. CDR1 is given as MNHEY and CDR2 as SMNVEV, both from the germline V gene (reference sequence). From the cysteine through the phenylalanine, the CDR3 covers 13 amino acids. Only CDR3 DNA remains: 39 bases, in frame from the first base. Regarding this clone: Its cognate antigen has yet to be identified. Base qualities are missing; no much larger clone stands one base away.

In total, 666 healthy bone marrow donors made up the cohort. At the time of sampling, every cohort member was nominally healthy, though immune exposures that went unrecorded were likely present. The donor tested CMV seronegative and was one of the 352 seronegative cohort members. A peripheral blood sample was collected from each donor, and TCR beta sequencing was performed on peripheral blood mononuclear cells. The Qiagen DNeasy Blood Extraction Kit was used to extract genomic DNA from the blood cell samples. This receptor was obtained from a woman in her forties or fifties in good health and CMV-seronegative. This sequence uses TRBV27 and TRBJ2-3; 9 middle bases align to TRBD2. The sequencing input was PBMCs. DNA sequence: TGTGCCAGCAGTTTGCCGGGACTAGCTACGCAGTATTTT. Its translation reads: CASSLPGLATQYF.